This TCR beta chain derives from a study of T cell repertoires in cytomegalovirus infection. About the research overall: CMV epitopes that were recently identified and HLA-C-restricted were used alongside well-studied HLA-B-restricted ones.

A note on this clonotype: Its antigen is not known.

Each CDR3 protein gets one entry after TCRdb re-called the reads with MiXCR. The sample lists hundreds of thousands of distinct CDR3 sequences, about 42% seen once, with 43% in the top ten. Germline CDR1 is SGHKS and CDR2 is YYEKEE (reference sequence). V was shortened by 0 bases and J by 13 bases, with 14 bases between the two germline ends. This CDR3 contains 13 residues. The sample was cultured PBMCs, taken from culture after CMV antigen stimulation. The chain employs TRBV5-5 and TRBJ2-1; D gene uncertain. The TCR was taken from a human donor in good health (CMV status not recorded). Some clones in this sample may be carry-over from other donors' samples. In DNA, the CDR3 is TGTGCCAGCAGCTTGGCCGGTCGAGTAGTACAGTTCTTC. This translates into CASSLAGRVVQFF.